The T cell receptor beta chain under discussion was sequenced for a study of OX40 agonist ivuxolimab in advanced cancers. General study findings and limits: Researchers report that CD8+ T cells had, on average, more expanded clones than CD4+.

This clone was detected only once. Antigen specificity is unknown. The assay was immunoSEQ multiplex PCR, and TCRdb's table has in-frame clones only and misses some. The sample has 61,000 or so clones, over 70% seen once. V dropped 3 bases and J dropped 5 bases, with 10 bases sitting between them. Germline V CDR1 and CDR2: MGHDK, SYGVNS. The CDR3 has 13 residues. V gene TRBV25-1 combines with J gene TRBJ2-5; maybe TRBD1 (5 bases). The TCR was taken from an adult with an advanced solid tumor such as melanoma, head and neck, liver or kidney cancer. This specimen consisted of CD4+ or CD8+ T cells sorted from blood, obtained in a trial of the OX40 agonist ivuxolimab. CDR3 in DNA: TGTGCCAGCAGTGATTCTGGGGCCGAGACCCAGTACTTC. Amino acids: CASSDSGAETQYF.